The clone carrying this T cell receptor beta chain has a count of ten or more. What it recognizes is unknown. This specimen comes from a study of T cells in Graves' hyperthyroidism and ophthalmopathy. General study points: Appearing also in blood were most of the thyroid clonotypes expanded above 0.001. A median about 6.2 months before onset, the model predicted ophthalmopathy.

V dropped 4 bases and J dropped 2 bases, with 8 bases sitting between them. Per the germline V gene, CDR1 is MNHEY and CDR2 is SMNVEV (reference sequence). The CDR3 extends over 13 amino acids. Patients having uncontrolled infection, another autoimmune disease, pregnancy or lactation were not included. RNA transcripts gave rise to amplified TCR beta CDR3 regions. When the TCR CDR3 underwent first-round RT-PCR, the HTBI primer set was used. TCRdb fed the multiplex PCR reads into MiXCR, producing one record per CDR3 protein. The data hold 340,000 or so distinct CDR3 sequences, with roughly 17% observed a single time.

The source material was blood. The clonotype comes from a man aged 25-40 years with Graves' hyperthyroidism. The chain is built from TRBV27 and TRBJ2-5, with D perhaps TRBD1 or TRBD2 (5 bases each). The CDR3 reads CASSWDGQETQYF. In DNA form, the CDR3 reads TGTGCCAGCAGTTGGGACGGACAAGAGACCCAGTACTTC.